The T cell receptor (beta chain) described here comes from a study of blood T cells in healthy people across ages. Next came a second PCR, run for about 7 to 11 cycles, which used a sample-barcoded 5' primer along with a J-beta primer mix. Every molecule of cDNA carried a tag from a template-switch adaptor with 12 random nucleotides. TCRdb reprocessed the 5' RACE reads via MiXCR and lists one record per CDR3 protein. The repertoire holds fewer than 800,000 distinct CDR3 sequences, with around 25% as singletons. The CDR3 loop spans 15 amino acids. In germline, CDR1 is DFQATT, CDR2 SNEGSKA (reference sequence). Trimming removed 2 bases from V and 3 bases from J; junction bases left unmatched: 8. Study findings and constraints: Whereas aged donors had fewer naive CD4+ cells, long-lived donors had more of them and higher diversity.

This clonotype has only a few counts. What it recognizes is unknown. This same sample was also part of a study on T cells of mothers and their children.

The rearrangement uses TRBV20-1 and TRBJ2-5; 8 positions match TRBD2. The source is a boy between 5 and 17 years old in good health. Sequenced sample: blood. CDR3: CSARPGGGSKETQYF. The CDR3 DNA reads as TGCAGTGCTAGACCTGGCGGGGGGTCTAAAGAGACCCAGTACTTC.